The TCR beta chain under discussion was sequenced for a study of lymphopenia after photon versus proton radiotherapy. Study observations and caveats: Only patients who died were analyzed for survival; proton advantage is unproven. Under photons, naive T cells and diversity fell while effector/memory populations rose. Oligoclonal CD8+ Temra expansion after nadir drove photon patients' diversity drop. In patients who died, overall survival fell as post-nadir TCR diversity dropped more.

Of note for this clone: What it binds is unknown.

Germline CDR1 and CDR2: MDHEN and SYDVKM. The V gene end was trimmed by 1 base and the J gene end by 4 bases; junction bases not matched to a gene: 3. The length of the CDR3 is 15 residues. The table came from immunoSEQ multiplex PCR; TCRdb's copy has only in-frame clones and leaves some out. The table has about 65,000 clones, 87% seen once; the top ten hold about 10%. V usage is TRBV28 and J usage is TRBJ2-3; 9 bases are shared with TRBD2. The TCR originated in an older man with esophageal cancer. This specimen consisted of peripheral blood, obtained from a patient treated with proton-based radiotherapy. CDR3 residues: CASSLSSGVADTQYF. The CDR3 region has the DNA TGTGCCAGCAGTTTATCTAGCGGGGTAGCAGATACGCAGTATTTT. The entire variable domain, with the rest obtained from reference TRBV28 and TRBJ2-3, is as follows: DVKVTQSSRYLVKRTGEKVFLECVQDMDHENMFWYRQDPGLGLRLIYFSYDVKMKEKGDIPEGYSVSREKKERFSLILESASTNQTSMYLCASSLSSGVADTQYFGPGTRLTVL.